The clone carrying this T cell receptor beta chain has a count of ten or more. Its target is not known. The trim removed 5 bases at V and 3 bases at J, leaving 2 bases unmatched. The length of the CDR3 is 14 residues. Germline V lookup: CDR1 SQVTM, CDR2 ANQGSEA. This sample was included in a study of T cell repertoires in cytomegalovirus infection. The overall study: An indication of both CMV infection and matching HLA type came from public TCR beta signatures.

Broader study findings: Totalled public TCR beta family frequency picked out people who carried CMV plus the relevant HLA. The response measured ex vivo was dominated by TCR beta clonotypes (HLA-C-restricted and CMV-specific).

TCRdb re-analysed the reads in MiXCR, keeping a single row per CDR3 protein. In the table there are under 250,000 distinct CDR3 sequences, about 7% of which are singletons. V is TRBV29-1 and J is TRBJ2-1; 12 nucleotides match TRBD2. The sequencing sample was made of PBMCs. The receptor comes from a human donor in good health (CMV status not recorded). Some clones in this sample may be carry-over from other donors' samples. CDR3 loop: CSVLAGGRYNEQFF. The CDR3 region has the DNA TGCAGCGTTCTAGCGGGGGGGCGCTACAATGAGCAGTTCTTC.